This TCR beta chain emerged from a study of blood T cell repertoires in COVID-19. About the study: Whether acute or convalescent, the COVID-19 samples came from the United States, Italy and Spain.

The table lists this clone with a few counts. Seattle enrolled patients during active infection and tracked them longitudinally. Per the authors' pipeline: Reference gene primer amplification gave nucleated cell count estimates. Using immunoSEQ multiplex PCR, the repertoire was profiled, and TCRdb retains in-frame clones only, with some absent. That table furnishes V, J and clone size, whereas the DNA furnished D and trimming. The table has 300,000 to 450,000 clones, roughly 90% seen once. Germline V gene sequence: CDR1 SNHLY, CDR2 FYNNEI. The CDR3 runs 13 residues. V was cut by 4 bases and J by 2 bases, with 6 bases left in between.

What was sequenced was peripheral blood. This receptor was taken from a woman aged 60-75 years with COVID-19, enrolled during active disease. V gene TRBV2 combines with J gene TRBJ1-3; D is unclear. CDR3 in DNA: TGTGCCAGCAGTGCCCGAGCTGGAAACACCATATATTTT. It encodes CASSARAGNTIYF.